Detailed here is one T cell receptor beta chain. This sample was taken from a study of blood T cell repertoires in COVID-19. Across the whole study: Italy, Spain and the United States were the sources of the convalescent and acute COVID-19 samples. From T cells, B-cell-depleted T cells, or PBMCs came the material, which was cDNA or gDNA.

In Seattle, patients joined the study during active infection and were tracked longitudinally. As originally analysed: Cell counts per sample came from amplifying reference gene primers. The assay was immunoSEQ multiplex PCR, and TCRdb's table has in-frame clones only and misses some. The V and J calls and clone size are taken from that table; D and trimming were inferred from the DNA. The repertoire holds around 60,000 clones, with approximately 77% as singletons. The specimen was peripheral blood. This receptor was taken from a woman aged 70-85 years with COVID-19, enrolled during active disease.

DNA of the CDR3: TGTGCCAGCAGCGGGGGGCAAGGAAACATTCAGTACTTC. Amino acid sequence: CASSGGQGNIQYF. The chain combines TRBV6-5 with TRBJ2-4; a possible D gene is TRBD2 (7 bases). The CDR3 has 13 amino acids. Between the trimmed V and J ends, which lost 6 bases and 6 bases, there was a span of 12 bases. Germline assignment: CDR1 MNHEY and CDR2 SVGAGI.